This record looks at one T cell receptor (beta chain) sequence and its context. This clone was seen only a few times. Its antigen is unknown. Base-call qualities are not available, and no considerably larger clone is one nucleotide away. The sample belongs to a study of T cell clones after liver transplantation (dated by TCRdb to between 2018 and 2020). In terms of the full investigation: The samples were obtained from ITN030ST, a randomized trial that attempted immunosuppression withdrawal within 2 years after liver transplantation. Third party-reactive TCRbeta sequences were also identified from pre-transplant MLRs to serve as an antigen-independent comparator for donor-reactive sequences. Of the eight recipients, a few were HCV-positive, while the remaining recipients had been transplanted for non-autoimmune, non-viral indications. After a pre-transplant mixed lymphocyte reaction, TCRbeta sequencing was used to pinpoint donor-reactive T cell clones, which were subsequently tracked in post-transplant blood. A cohort of 8 liver transplant recipients was studied, of whom 3 were classified as tolerant and 5 as non-tolerant. Blood samples were collected pre-transplant, pre-randomization before withdrawal, and post-randomization after either complete withdrawal or failed withdrawal. Subjects received no induction therapy and standard immunosuppression until randomization at 12-24 months post-transplant. Tolerance meant complete immunosuppression withdrawal for at least one year without liver enzymes rising beyond twice the upper limit of normal. Study-level results and caveats: The conclusions were considered preliminary, being limited by small, heterogeneous patient numbers and non-standardized post-transplant time points. A greater decline was seen for donor-reactive sequences than for third party-reactive sequences, suggesting partial antigen-specific deletion unrelated to withdrawal success. Low numbers of available donor cells limited the measurable donor-reactive repertoire in two subjects. Circulating donor-reactive CD4 TCRbeta sequences fell significantly post-transplant in most of the 8 subjects, irrespective of tolerance or HCV status. Once repertoire turnover was taken into account, donor-reactive detection showed a significant reduction for CD4 in 7 of 8 subjects and for CD8 in 8 of 8. Because no allograft tissue specimens were available, donor-reactive T cells may have migrated into the graft instead of being deleted.

The CDR3 starts with the cysteine, ends with the phenylalanine, and has 15 residues. The only DNA kept is the CDR3, 45 bases in frame from the first base. The germline V gene (reference sequence) provides CDR1 LNHDA and CDR2 SQIVND. V is cut by 6 bases and J by 1 base, and the space between the germline ends is 15 bases. Using immunoSEQ, frozen genomic DNA was subjected to high-throughput TCRbeta CDR3 sequencing, a process that included PCR amplification, mapping, bias correction and internal controls. As for the original processing: Only productive rearrangements were retained, with each unique TCRbeta sequence defined by its CDR3 nucleotide sequence together with its V and J gene. For classification of a sequence as donor-reactive, at least 5-fold expansion in CFSE-low cells relative to unstimulated pre-transplant cells and a frequency of at least 0.01% were required. Minimum frequency thresholds were set for each subject based on the unstimulated sample with the lowest template count, ensuring at least 90% detection power. Repertoire turnover was measured by Jensen-Shannon divergence between the top 1000 TCRbeta sequences post- and pre-transplant. Two-sided Fisher's exact tests were used to test for changes in how often donor-reactive sequences were detected. The table was pulled from immuneACCESS by TCRdb, which kept in-frame rearrangements only. Such tables lose some clones; where checked, under half of the loss comes from unresolved V genes, and the rest has no known cause. Clonal size and the V and J genes are those of that table, whereas D and trimming came from the DNA. The sample profile shows 70,000 to 80,000 clones; around 90% of them were found once. Of the sample, roughly 2.5% falls within the top ten clones.

The sample's time point label is to be understood as: pre-transplant. Unstimulated PBMCs, after thawing, were stained for CD3, CD4 and CD8 and then FACS-sorted into CD3+CD4+ and CD3+CD8+ populations. Each of the 8 studied subjects was randomized to immunosuppression withdrawal. The Qiagen DNeasy Blood and Tissue Kit was used to isolate genomic DNA. This specimen was CD4+ T cells from blood, taken before liver transplant. The V and J segments used are TRBV19 and TRBJ1-1, with a tentative D gene TRBD1 over 6 matching bases. The sequence came from a human donor who received a liver transplant. The bases are TGTGCCAGTAGCCCCATGGGACAACAGAACACTGAAGCTTTCTTT. Its coded protein is CASSPMGQQNTEAFF.